Listed below are T cell receptor beta chains from one sample, sequenced in a study of T cell responses to AZD1222 COVID-19 vaccine. Produced via immunoSEQ multiplex PCR; TCRdb's table is partial and in-frame only. The sample has some 80,000 clones; approximately 90% are singletons. Sequencing used peripheral blood, obtained 28 days after the second dose of the MenACWY control vaccine. The source of these receptors is an adult who received the MenACWY meningococcal vaccine as a control. Both conserved end residues are part of each CDR3. The D gene is left open where the match is weak. For some rows the clone size is stated as once, few or many, or as a class when expanded; others skip it.

CDR3 DNA,CDR3 protein,J gene,V gene,D gene,clone size
TGTGCCAGCAGCTCCTTAGGGCTAGCGGGGGGCCGGAACTCCTACAATGAGCAGTTCTTC,CASSSLGLAGGRNSYNEQFF,TRBJ2-1,TRBV7-8,TRBD2,-
TGTGCCAGCTCACCGACACGGGGGGTCTCCTACGAGCAGTACTTC,CASSPTRGVSYEQYF,TRBJ2-7,TRBV18,TRBD2,-
TGTGCCAGCAGCCCAAAGGACAGGGGAGGAAAACTGTTTTTT,CASSPKDRGGKLFF,TRBJ1-4,TRBV11-2,TRBD1,-
TGCGCCAGCAGCTTGGTAGGTTATGATGGCTACACCTTC,CASSLVGYDGYTF,TRBJ1-2,TRBV5-1,-,-
TGTGCCAGCAGCCCCACCGGGACGGCGTATGGCTACACCTTC,CASSPTGTAYGYTF,TRBJ1-2,TRBV6-5,-,-
TGTGCCAGCAGCCCCCCTCTGGGCCTAAGCTCCTATAATTCACCCCTCCACTTT,CASSPPLGLSSYNSPLHF,TRBJ1-6,TRBV27,-,-
TGTGCCAGCGCCCCGGGATCACAAGAGACCCAGTACTTC,CASAPGSQETQYF,TRBJ2-5,TRBV2,-,-
TGTGCCAGCAGGGGACAGGAGAGAGGGGGGGTAGGGGAAAAACTGTTTTTT,CASRGQERGGVGEKLFF,TRBJ1-4,TRBV6-4,TRBD1,-
TGTGCCAGCAGTGAATGGGGGCTCGGGGACACTGAAGCTTTCTTT,CASSEWGLGDTEAFF,TRBJ1-1,TRBV6-1,-,few
TGTGCCTGGAGTGTAGGGCTGGGGGACAATGAGCAGTTCTTC,CAWSVGLGDNEQFF,TRBJ2-1,TRBV30,-,-
TGTGCCAGCAGTCCGGGTTACGAGCAGTACTTC,CASSPGYEQYF,TRBJ2-7,TRBV12-3/TRBV12-4,-,few
TGCGCCAGCAGCTTGGGCTCGATCTACGAGCAGTACTTC,CASSLGSIYEQYF,TRBJ2-7,TRBV5-1,-,-
TGTGCCAGCAGCTTAGGTTCCTCGTATAGCAATCAGCCCCAGCATTTT,CASSLGSSYSNQPQHF,TRBJ1-5,TRBV7-9,-,-
TGCGCCAGCAGGACAGGGAATTCACCCCTCCACTTT,CASRTGNSPLHF,TRBJ1-6,TRBV4-3,TRBD1,-
TGTGCCAGCAGTTTACGGGGGCGCGACTATGGCTACACCTTC,CASSLRGRDYGYTF,TRBJ1-2,TRBV28,-,-
TGTGCCAGCAGCGCCACGGTGTCCCAGTACTTC,CASSATVSQYF,TRBJ2-5,TRBV21-1,-,-
TGTGCCAGCAGCCGTAGCGGGGGGGCTCAGAATGAGCAGTTCTTC,CASSRSGGAQNEQFF,TRBJ2-1,TRBV9,TRBD2,-
TGTGCCAGCAGCCAAATCGAACAGGGGATTCAGTACTTC,CASSQIEQGIQYF,TRBJ2-4,TRBV3-1/TRBV3-2,TRBD1,-
TGTGCCAACCTTGACAGTCTCTGCAATCAGCCCCAGCATTTT,CANLDSLCNQPQHF,TRBJ1-5,TRBV6-4,-,-
TGTGCCAGCAGCGTATCGGGCTCTGGAAACACCATATATTTT,CASSVSGSGNTIYF,TRBJ1-3,TRBV9,-,-
TGTGCCTGGAGACTAGCGGGGGGAAACATTCAGTACTTC,CAWRLAGGNIQYF,TRBJ2-4,TRBV30,TRBD2,few
TGTGCCAGCAGTGAAGGGCAGGCGACTGAAGCTTTCTTT,CASSEGQATEAFF,TRBJ1-1,TRBV2,-,-
TGTGCCAGCAGCCTGGGACAGGTTACCTACGAGCAGTACTTC,CASSLGQVTYEQYF,TRBJ2-7,TRBV13,TRBD1,-
TGTGCCAGCGGTCCGGGACCTACCAAAAAACTGTTTTTT,CASGPGPTKKLFF,TRBJ1-4,TRBV6-5,-,-
TGCAGCGTTGAGGGACAGCGGAAATACGAGCAGTACTTC,CSVEGQRKYEQYF,TRBJ2-7,TRBV29-1,TRBD1,-
TGTGCCAGCAGCCGCGACGGGATAATCGGGCAGCCCCAGCATTTT,CASSRDGIIGQPQHF,TRBJ1-5,TRBV11-2,-,-
TGTGCCAGCAGCTTCAGTGGGGGTAATCAGCCCCAGCATTTT,CASSFSGGNQPQHF,TRBJ1-5,TRBV7-2,-,-
TGTGCCAGTAGTATTCCCCGCCGGAACACTGAAGCTTTCTTT,CASSIPRRNTEAFF,TRBJ1-1,TRBV19,-,-
TGCGCCAGCAGCCAACCTGGGACAGCTACCTACGAGCAGTACTTC,CASSQPGTATYEQYF,TRBJ2-7,TRBV4-1,TRBD1,-
TGTGCCAGCAGTTACGGAAGTGGACAGGGCACAGATACGCAGTATTTT,CASSYGSGQGTDTQYF,TRBJ2-3,TRBV6-5,TRBD1,-
TGTGCCAGTACCCCCGGCCAGTCGGCCCCTTTGATCGACACCGGGGAGCTGTTTTTT,CASTPGQSAPLIDTGELFF,TRBJ2-2,TRBV19,-,-
TGTGCGCCACTACTAGCGAAATCCTACAATGAGCAGTTCTTC,CAPLLAKSYNEQFF,TRBJ2-1,TRBV7-3,TRBD2,-
TGTGCCAGCAGCCGGACAGTTTACCAAGAGACCCAGTACTTC,CASSRTVYQETQYF,TRBJ2-5,TRBV5-4,-,-
TGTGCCAGCTCACCAGGGGCGGGGGAAGGAGAGACCCAGTACTTC,CASSPGAGEGETQYF,TRBJ2-5,TRBV18,TRBD2,-
TGTGCCAGCAGCGGCCCGGGACTGAACACTGAAGCTTTCTTT,CASSGPGLNTEAFF,TRBJ1-1,TRBV5-4,-,-
TGTGCCAGTAGTATCGGGGGGTCCTATAATTCACCCCTCCACTTT,CASSIGGSYNSPLHF,TRBJ1-6,TRBV19,-,-
TGTGCCTGGAGTGTACAGGCCGGCCTTCTATCACCCCTCCACTTT,CAWSVQAGLLSPLHF,TRBJ1-6,TRBV30,-,once
TGTGCCAGCTCACCTGTGGACGGGATTAACTATGGCTACACCTTC,CASSPVDGINYGYTF,TRBJ1-2,TRBV18,-,-
TGTGCCAGCCGGGTCGACAGGGATGGCTACACCTTC,CASRVDRDGYTF,TRBJ1-2,TRBV2,TRBD1,once
TGTGCCAGTAGTACCGACCGCGGGGAGCTGTTTTTT,CASSTDRGELFF,TRBJ2-2,TRBV19,-,-
TGCGCCAGCAGCCAAGATGGGGGGACTTACTATGGCTACACCTTC,CASSQDGGTYYGYTF,TRBJ1-2,TRBV4-1,-,-
TGTGCCAGCAGCGTGAGTGACCTCACAGATACGCAGTATTTT,CASSVSDLTDTQYF,TRBJ2-3,TRBV9,-,-
TGTGCCGCCAGTAGCGGGGGGGCCACCCCTGAGCAGTTCTTC,CAASSGGATPEQFF,TRBJ2-1,TRBV10-3,TRBD2,-